Listed below are T cell receptor beta chains from one sample, sequenced in a study of Graves' ophthalmopathy and Graves' hyperthyroidism. In TCRdb, the multiplex PCR reads were re-called with MiXCR into one record per CDR3 protein. The sample comprises under 400,000 distinct CDR3 sequences, 15% to 20% of which are singletons, and more than 9% rests with the top ten. Material: peripheral blood. The receptors stem from an adult man with Graves' ophthalmopathy. Both conserved end residues are part of each CDR3. A D gene is named only where the DNA matches it firmly. Where a row states a size, it is once, few, many or the class of an expanded clone; other rows omit it.

j_call	d_call	clone_size	v_call	cdr3_nt	cdr3_aa
TRBJ1-2	NA	many	TRBV5-1	TGCGCCAGCAGCCAGGACGGATACTATGGCTACACCTTC	CASSQDGYYGYTF
TRBJ2-6	NA	many	TRBV19	TGTGCCAGTAGTATCCGGAGCTCTGGGGCCAACGTCCTGACTTTC	CASSIRSSGANVLTF
TRBJ1-5	NA	many	TRBV6-5	TGTGCCAGCAGTTCCGTACGGGCTCAGCCCCAGCATTTT	CASSSVRAQPQHF
TRBJ2-7	TRBD2	few	TRBV27	TGTGCCAGCAGTTTATCAGCGGGGGGGGTGGGCGAGCAGTACTTC	CASSLSAGGVGEQYF
TRBJ1-1	NA	many	TRBV6-5	TGTGCGAGCAACCGGGGCTCCCCTGAAGCTTTCTTT	CASNRGSPEAFF
TRBJ1-6	NA	many	TRBV15	TGTGCCACCAGCAGAGACGGGGCCTATAATTCACCCCTCCACTTT	CATSRDGAYNSPLHF
TRBJ1-1	TRBD1	many	TRBV14	TGTGCCAGCAGCCAAGAAAGGGGGCCCCGAACGGTGACTGAAGCTTTCTTT	CASSQERGPRTVTEAFF
TRBJ2-5	NA	many	TRBV20-1	TGCAGTGCTAGAGTTTCCGGGGGCCAGGAGACCCAGTACTTC	CSARVSGGQETQYF
TRBJ2-7	NA	NA	TRBV6-1	TGTGCCAGCTCTATTTCAGCGGACCCATCCTACGAGCAGTACTTC	CASSISADPSYEQYF
TRBJ1-3	TRBD1	many	TRBV6-4	TGTGCCAGCAGTCGGACAGGACTACCCTACTCTGGAAACACCATATATTTT	CASSRTGLPYSGNTIYF
TRBJ1-2	NA	many	TRBV18	TGTGCCAGCTCACCACCGGAGGGACTCTATGGCTACACCTTC	CASSPPEGLYGYTF
TRBJ2-7	NA	NA	TRBV24-1	TGTGCCACCAGTGATTTGCGCGGTTACGAGCAGTACTTC	CATSDLRGYEQYF
TRBJ1-6	NA	few	TRBV25-1	TGTGCCAGCAGTGAAGAAATGAATAATTCACCCCTCCACTTT	CASSEEMNNSPLHF
TRBJ1-1	TRBD1	many	TRBV29-1	TGCAGCGCCTTAGGACAGGGCCGGGGAACTGAAGCTTTCTTT	CSALGQGRGTEAFF
TRBJ2-7	NA	NA	TRBV7-2	TGTGCCAGCAGCGAAATTAGAAGGCACTACGAGCAGTACTTC	CASSEIRRHYEQYF
TRBJ2-7	NA	many	TRBV6-5	TGTGCCAGCAGTTTGTCCGGCGGGACTCCTACCTACGAGCAGTACTTC	CASSLSGGTPTYEQYF
TRBJ2-7	TRBD1	NA	TRBV5-1	TGCGCCAGCAGCCCCAGTCCGACAGGGAGCTCCTACGAGCAGTACTTC	CASSPSPTGSSYEQYF
TRBJ1-5	NA	many	TRBV24-1	TGTGCCACCAGTGATTTAGACGGGATGGTGGAACTCTATAGCAATCTTGGCTCGCCCCAGCATTTT	CATSDLDGMVELYSNLGSPQHF
TRBJ1-1	NA	many	TRBV12-3/TRBV12-4	TGTGCCAGCAGCTACACGCTGAACACTGAAGCTTTCTTT	CASSYTLNTEAFF
TRBJ1-2	TRBD1	many	TRBV19	TGTGCCAGTAGTAGCCCCTTGGACAGGGGGCGGCAGGACTATGGCTACACCTTC	CASSSPLDRGRQDYGYTF
TRBJ1-5	NA	many	TRBV27	TGTGCCAGCAGTTTCTTTAGCAATCAGCCCCAGCATTTT	CASSFFSNQPQHF
TRBJ1-5	NA	NA	TRBV19	TGTGCCAGTAGAACATTCGGGACGGAGATTAGCAATCAGCCCCAGCATTTT	CASRTFGTEISNQPQHF
TRBJ2-7	NA	NA	TRBV15	TGTGCCACCAGCAGAGATTGGGGGGTTCAGCAGTACTTC	CATSRDWGVQQYF
TRBJ1-1	NA	NA	TRBV4-3	TGCGCCAGCAGCCAAGATCCATTACAGAACACTGAAGCTTTCTTT	CASSQDPLQNTEAFF
TRBJ1-5	TRBD1	many	TRBV10-3	TGTGCCACACAGGGGACGGGCAATCAGCCCCAGCATTTT	CATQGTGNQPQHF
TRBJ2-7	NA	many	TRBV5-1	TGCGCCAGCAGCTTGGACCTCGGGGCGAACTCCTACGAGCAGTACTTC	CASSLDLGANSYEQYF
TRBJ2-7	TRBD1	many	TRBV30	TGTGCCTGGAGTGTAGGTCAGGGGGCCTACGAGCAGTACTTC	CAWSVGQGAYEQYF
TRBJ1-3	NA	many	TRBV12-3/TRBV12-4	TGTGCCAGCAGCGCAGGCGTCGTTACTGGAAACACCATATATTTT	CASSAGVVTGNTIYF
TRBJ2-7	NA	many	TRBV5-6	TGTGCCAGCAGCTTGGCGGAGGTAACCTACGAGCAGTACTTC	CASSLAEVTYEQYF
TRBJ1-6	TRBD1	many	TRBV20-1	TGCAGTGCAAAGACAGGGAATTCACCCCTCCACTTT	CSAKTGNSPLHF
TRBJ2-1	TRBD2	many	TRBV2	TGTGCCAGCAGAGGGACTAGCCATGAGCAGTTCTTC	CASRGTSHEQFF
TRBJ1-1	NA	many	TRBV29-1	TGCAGCGTTGCTACGAACACTGAAGCTTTCTTT	CSVATNTEAFF
TRBJ2-5	NA	many	TRBV2	TGTGCCAGCAGCAATAAAGAGACCCAGTACTTC	CASSNKETQYF
TRBJ1-1	TRBD1	many	TRBV29-1	TGCAGCGTTGAAGATCAGGGGGGAAGGGGAAAGAACACTGAAGCTTTCTTT	CSVEDQGGRGKNTEAFF
TRBJ1-1	NA	NA	TRBV5-1	TGCGCCAGCAGCTCACACGGGACTCCTGACACTGAAGCTTTCTTT	CASSSHGTPDTEAFF
TRBJ1-1	NA	many	TRBV13	TGTGCCAGCAGCATATGGGGGATGAACACTGAAGCTTTCTTT	CASSIWGMNTEAFF
TRBJ1-2	TRBD1	many	TRBV6-2/TRBV6-3	TGTGCCAGCAGCATCTGGACAGGGGTCGCGAATGGCTACACCTTC	CASSIWTGVANGYTF
TRBJ2-7	NA	few	TRBV10-3	TGTGCCATCAGTGACGGGGCCCCGGCGCAGTACTTC	CAISDGAPAQYF
TRBJ1-2	NA	many	TRBV10-3	TGTGCCAGCAGTGAGTCACTACCTACTGACTATGGCTACACCTTC	CASSESLPTDYGYTF
TRBJ1-5	NA	many	TRBV6-5	TGTGCCAGCAGTTACCCGAGGGACAATCAGCCCCAGCATTTT	CASSYPRDNQPQHF
TRBJ2-2	TRBD1	many	TRBV12-3/TRBV12-4	TGTGCCAGCATTATACAGGGGGCCCGGGAGCTGTTTTTT	CASIIQGARELFF
TRBJ2-7	TRBD1	many	TRBV5-1	TGCGCCAGCAGGGACAGGGTTAACGACGAGCAGTACTTC	CASRDRVNDEQYF
TRBJ1-1	NA	few	TRBV29-1	TGCAGCGTTGTCGCAAGAACTGAAGCTTTCTTT	CSVVARTEAFF
TRBJ2-2	NA	many	TRBV29-1	TGCAGCGCGGGACACACCGGGGAGCTGTTTTTT	CSAGHTGELFF
TRBJ2-2	TRBD1	many	TRBV14	TGTGCCAGCAGCCAAGACAGGGGGCTGTACACCGGGGAGCTGTTTTTT	CASSQDRGLYTGELFF
TRBJ1-5	NA	many	TRBV16	TGTGCCAGCAGCCAAGTTACAGGGCGGAATCAGCCCCAGCATTTT	CASSQVTGRNQPQHF
TRBJ1-2	NA	many	TRBV7-2	TGTGCCAGCAGCTTTCTACAGTACTATGGCTACACCTTC	CASSFLQYYGYTF
TRBJ2-5	NA	many	TRBV7-9	TGTGCCAGCAGCATAACCGGGACTCCCGAAGAGACCCAGTACTTC	CASSITGTPEETQYF
TRBJ2-5	NA	many	TRBV28	TGTGCCAGCAGTCCCGGACGGTCGTACCAAGAGACCCAGTACTTC	CASSPGRSYQETQYF
TRBJ2-7	TRBD1	many	TRBV12-3/TRBV12-4	TGTGCCAGCAAACGGACAGGGAAATACGAGCAGTACTTC	CASKRTGKYEQYF
TRBJ2-7	NA	many	TRBV6-5	TGTGCCAGCAGTCCGGGTCACTCCTACGAGCAGTACTTC	CASSPGHSYEQYF
TRBJ2-7	NA	many	TRBV19	TGTGCCAGTTCACGCCCCGGCAGAACCTACGAGCAGTACTTC	CASSRPGRTYEQYF